This section outlines one T cell receptor beta chain sequence together with its context. Its target is unknown. The data originate from a study of shared clonotypes between healthy human individuals. Per the authors' pipeline: ImmunoSEQ supplied junction-only sequences lacking quality scores, so filtering was different. Clones were read by immunoSEQ multiplex PCR, and TCRdb kept only the in-frame ones, dropping some. The V and J calls and clone size were taken over from that table, and D and trimming were inferred from the DNA. The sample records more than 1,200,000 clones, just under 99% being singletons. Adults of Caucasian background living in Nashville, Tennessee made up all donors. This CDR3 region has 15 residues. Germline-derived CDR1 and CDR2 are SGHVS and FQNEAQ. The trim removed 1 base at V and 4 bases at J, leaving 1 base unmatched. Study-level results: Naive CD4 clonotype sharing across several donors was 4% to 5.5%.

The chain links TRBV7-8 to TRBJ2-5; 12 bases line up with TRBD2. The source is a man aged 25 to 40 in good health. Material for sequencing was naive CD4+ T cells sorted from blood. The subset was: CD45RA+ positively selected. The CDR3 reads CASSLEGLAGETQYF. The CDR3 DNA is TGTGCCAGCAGCTTAGAGGGACTAGCGGGAGAGACCCAGTACTTC.